The 20 T cell receptor beta chains presented below share a single source sample, sequenced in a study of cytotoxic CD8 clonotypes in ibrutinib-treated CLL. TCRdb keeps only in-frame clones here, not all; method: immunoSEQ multiplex PCR. The table includes around 130,000 clones, 80% to 90% detected once. The specimen was PBMCs, collected after 24 months of ibrutinib treatment. The receptors come from a human donor with chronic lymphocytic leukemia.

The J gene is TRBJ1-1, the V gene TRBV6-5; D is unclear. Germline V CDR1 and CDR2: MNHEY, SVGAGI. This CDR3 region has 13 residues. V lost 6 bases and J 0 bases, leaving 8 bases between the germline ends. CDR3 nucleotide sequence: TGTGCCAGCAGCCGGACCGTGAACACTGAAGCTTTCTTT. Protein product: CASSRTVNTEAFF.

The chain recombines TRBV19 with TRBJ1-1; tentative D call: TRBD1 (5 bases). Trimming took 7 bases from V and 1 from J, leaving 13 bases between them. This CDR3 has 14 amino acids. Germline V gene data show CDR1 as LNHDA and CDR2 as SQIVND (reference sequence). This CDR3 reads CASISGVRNTEAFF. Written as DNA, the CDR3 is TGTGCCAGTATTTCGGGGGTTAGGAACACTGAAGCTTTCTTT.

This chain joins TRBV11-2 and TRBJ2-5, with D hard to call. This CDR3 spans 14 amino acids. V lost 5 bases, J lost 5 bases, and 15 bases lay in between. The germline CDR1 and CDR2 sequences are SGHAT and FQNNGV. The CDR3 sequence is CASSPAALRETQYF. The CDR3, as DNA: TGTGCCAGCAGCCCGGCGGCCCTAAGGGAGACCCAGTACTTC.

This chain uses TRBV13 with TRBJ2-2; 10 nucleotides match TRBD1. The CDR3 is 15 amino acids. Looked up from germline, CDR1 is PRHDT and CDR2 is FYEKMQ (reference sequence). V lost 2 bases to trimming and J lost 5 bases; unmatched junction nucleotides: 2. The CDR3 coding sequence is TGTGCCAGCAGCTTACGGGACAGGGGAACCGGGGAGCTGTTTTTT. The encoded protein is CASSLRDRGTGELFF. Filled out from reference TRBV13 and TRBJ2-2, the complete variable domain reads AAGVIQSPRHLIKEKRETATLKCYPIPRHDTVYWYQQGPGQDPQFLISFYEKMQSDKGSIPDRFSAQQFSDYHSELNMSSLELGDSALYFCASSLRDRGTGELFFGEGSRLTVL.

The count of this clone is one. The J gene is TRBJ2-1, the V gene TRBV7-3; 7 nucleotides line up with TRBD2. This CDR3 has 16 amino acids. The J segment lost 0 bases and the V segment lost 0 bases, leaving 2 bases of the junction unmatched. The germline V gene has CDR1 SGHTA and CDR2 FQGTGA. CDR3 loop: CASSLTLAVSYNEQFF. The CDR3 nucleotides read TGTGCCAGCAGCTTAACCCTAGCGGTCTCCTACAATGAGCAGTTCTTC.

The rearrangement uses TRBV28 and TRBJ2-1; a possible D gene is TRBD2 (6 bases). CDR1 MDHEN and CDR2 SYDVKM come from the germline V gene. Trimming pared 4 bases from V and 1 base from J, leaving 14 bases between. CDR3 size: 16 residues. CDR3 coding DNA: TGTGCCAGCAGTTCCAGTAGCGGATCTTCCTACAATGAGCAGTTCTTC. Encoded protein: CASSSSSGSSYNEQFF.

J is TRBJ1-6 and V is TRBV27; no reliable D call. The CDR3 extends over 17 amino acids. From germline, CDR1 is MNHEY and CDR2 SMNVEV (reference sequence). V was shortened by 5 bases and J by 2 bases, with 16 bases between the two germline ends. CDR3: CASSPLGDLAYNSPLHF. CDR3 in DNA: TGTGCCAGCAGTCCCCTCGGGGATCTGGCCTATAATTCACCCCTCCACTTT.

V is TRBV15 and J is TRBJ1-5; TRBD1 matches 9 bases. V trimming: 5 bases; J trimming: 3 bases; junction bases outside the gene matches: 5. Germline CDR1 and CDR2: LNHNV and YYDKDF (reference sequence). The CDR3 runs 15 residues. The CDR3 nucleotides read TGTGCCACCAGCGGCCGGGACAGGGTCAATCAGCCCCAGCATTTT. Protein sequence: CATSGRDRVNQPQHF. Variable domain in full (rest from reference TRBV15 and TRBJ1-5): DAMVIQNPRYQVTQFGKPVTLSCSQTLNHNVMYWYQQKSSQAPKLLFHYYDKDFNNEADTPDNFQSRRPNTSFCFLDIRSPGLGDTAMYLCATSGRDRVNQPQHFGDGTRLSIL.

The chain combines TRBV6-1 with TRBJ1-2; possibly TRBD1 for D (6 bases). V was shortened by 7 bases and J by 2 bases, with 17 bases between the two germline ends. Per germline, CDR1 MNHNS and CDR2 SASEGT. CDR3 length: 15 residues. The CDR3 coding sequence is TGTGCCAGCATTAGAACAGGGATGAGGAACTATGGCTACACCTTC. This encodes CASIRTGMRNYGYTF.

CDR3: CASRGSTDTQYF. CDR3 nucleotides: TGTGCCAGCAGAGGGAGCACAGATACGCAGTATTTT. V gene TRBV27 combines with J gene TRBJ2-3; D unresolved. Germline CDR1 MNHEY, CDR2 SMNVEV (reference sequence). V lost 6 bases, J lost 0 bases, and 4 bases lay in between. The CDR3 consists of 12 residues.

V and J are TRBV28 and TRBJ2-5; maybe TRBD2 (6 bases). This CDR3 is built from 12 residues. Germline lookup yields CDR1 MDHEN and CDR2 SYDVKM. V lost 4 bases and J lost 3, with 6 bases in between. In nucleotides, the CDR3 is TGTGCCAGCAGTTGGGGGGAAGAGACCCAGTACTTC. Encoded protein: CASSWGEETQYF.

This clone is a singleton in its sample. The V and J genes are TRBV19 and TRBJ1-1, with D uncertain. This CDR3 has 13 amino acids. Germline V lookup: CDR1 LNHDA, CDR2 SQIVND (reference sequence). V shed 7 bases and J shed 3 bases, with 12 bases lying between them. The CDR3 nucleotides read TGTGCCAGTATCCGAGATCTCGACACTGAAGCTTTCTTT. Translated: CASIRDLDTEAFF.

This clone was counted between two and nine times. The rearrangement uses TRBV2 and TRBJ1-2, with D possibly matching TRBD1 (6 bases). CDR1 is SNHLY, CDR2 FYNNEI, per germline. The ends were cut back, 6 bases at V and 8 bases at J, with 10 bases in the middle. The CDR3 loop spans 11 amino acids. The CDR3 DNA sequence: TGTGCCAGCAGAGGGGGATGGGGCTACACCTTC. It yields the protein CASRGGWGYTF. Based on the CDR3 plus reference TRBV2 and TRBJ1-2, the full variable domain is EPEVTQTPSHQVTQMGQEVILRCVPISNHLYFYWYRQILGQKVEFLVSFYNNEISEKSEIFDDQFSVERPDGSNFTLKIRSTKLEDSAMYFCASRGGWGYTFGSGTRLTVV.

Only a few counts were recorded for this clone. The J gene is TRBJ2-1, the V gene TRBV5-4, with 7 bases fitting TRBD2. Trimming at V came to 2 bases and at J to 8 bases, leaving 7 bases not matched to a gene. The CDR3 covers 14 residues. Germline V lookup: CDR1 SGHNT, CDR2 YYREEE (reference sequence). CDR3 nucleotide sequence: TGTGCCAGCAGCTTCCGGACGACTAGCCATGAGCAGTTCTTC. This gives the protein CASSFRTTSHEQFF.

This chain links TRBV7-8 with TRBJ1-2; D call uncertain. Trimming cost V 2 bases and J 4 bases, with 8 bases left between them. The CDR3 contains 13 residues. CDR1 and CDR2 (germline): SGHVS, FQNEAQ. The CDR3 here is CASSLSQFYGYTF. The CDR3 DNA sequence: TGTGCCAGCAGCTTATCGCAGTTCTATGGCTACACCTTC.

The rearrangement joins TRBV7-3 to TRBJ1-6; D is uncertain. The CDR3 totals 13 residues. Germline CDR1 SGHTA, CDR2 FQGTGA. The V end lost 0 bases, the J end lost 7 bases, and 4 bases lay between the germline ends. The CDR3 nucleotides are TGTGCCAGCAGCTTAACTACCAATTCACCCCTCCACTTT. It encodes CASSLTTNSPLHF.

V gene TRBV7-2 combines with J gene TRBJ2-2; D is undetermined. Germline loops: CDR1 SGHTA, CDR2 FQGNSA. The CDR3 runs 15 residues. Trimming pared 5 bases from V and 0 bases from J, leaving 10 bases between. CDR3 sequence (DNA): TGTGCCAGCAGCCCTTCGGCAGCGAACACCGGGGAGCTGTTTTTT. Protein product: CASSPSAANTGELFF.

The gene calls are TRBV5-6 and TRBJ1-1; tentative D call: TRBD1 (6 bases). CDR1 is SGHDT, CDR2 YYEEEE, per germline. Deletions cut 1 base from V and 4 bases from J, with 14 bases between. This CDR3 has 15 residues. DNA for the CDR3: TGTGCCAGCAGCTTGTTGTGGGGGCTCGGCACTGAAGCTTTCTTT. Amino acid sequence: CASSLLWGLGTEAFF.

J is TRBJ2-4 and V is TRBV5-6, with D unclear. CDR3 length: 12 amino acids. Germline V lookup: CDR1 SGHDT, CDR2 YYEEEE. The V and J ends lost 0 bases and 6 bases respectively, with 4 bases between them. CDR3 nucleotide sequence: TGTGCCAGCAGCTTGGGGAGAAACATTCAGTACTTC. It yields the protein CASSLGRNIQYF.

This chain joins TRBV7-9 and TRBJ2-3; no firm D call. This CDR3 spans 15 amino acids. Between the trimmed V and J ends, which lost 1 base and 0 bases, there was a span of 8 bases. Looked up from germline, CDR1 is SEHNR and CDR2 is FQNEAQ (reference sequence). CDR3: CASSLEGKSTDTQYF. The CDR3 DNA is TGTGCCAGCAGCTTAGAGGGTAAAAGCACAGATACGCAGTATTTT.